These 4 T cell receptor beta chains were all obtained from the same sample, sequenced in a study of regulatory T cells in long-lasting Graves disease (dated by TCRdb to about 2021). The library was made by multiplex PCR. The sequencer listed for this sample is Illumina HiSeq 4000. TCR beta libraries were built with iRepertoire HTBI primers and Arm-PCR amplification of CDR3 regions. In-frame beta chains were kept once TCRdb had trimmed the public reads at Q25 with fastp and called clones with MiXCR. Rows with a matching CDR3 protein are joined into one entry that keeps the most common DNA and genes. This sample is represented by 390,000 or so distinct CDR3 sequences; about 23% of them were singletons. 25% to 30% of the sample goes to the ten largest clones. The intended sense of this specimen's time point label: persistent/refractory GD, antithyroid drugs over 5 years with positive TRAb. For both TCR sequencing and RNA sequencing, RNA was extracted from PBMCs using TRIzol.

The sample was peripheral blood mononuclear cells (PBMCs), taken when the disease was refractory, from a patient treated with antithyroid drugs. The receptors shown here come from a woman aged 35 to 49 with Graves disease. Donor details come from another sample of the same person, matched by shared clones.

Of note for this clonotype: Without the conserved terminal phenylalanine or tryptophan, this CDR3 likely stems from a read error. The rearrangement links TRBV4-1 to TRBJ1-2; 7 bases map to TRBD1. The J segment lost 8 bases and the V segment lost 1 base, leaving 7 bases of the junction unmatched. Germline V gene lookup returns CDR1 MGHRA and CDR2 YSYEKL. The CDR3 loop spans 14 amino acids. CDR3 in DNA: TGCGCCAGCAGCCAAGGACAGGGAGGAAGGGGCTACACCCTC. Amino acid sequence: CASSQGQGGRGYTL.

The J gene is TRBJ2-1, the V gene TRBV13; TRBD1 might be the D (6 bases). Germline V gene data show CDR1 as PRHDT and CDR2 as FYEKMQ (reference sequence). CDR3 length: 17 amino acids. Trimming took 1 base from V and 3 from J, leaving 16 bases between them. This CDR3 reads CASSLEVWGQSYNEQFF. The CDR3 coding sequence is TGTGCCAGCAGCTTAGAGGTGTGGGGACAAAGCTACAATGAGCAGTTCTTC.

The chain has TRBV20-1 and TRBJ1-6; unclear D gene. Germline V gene data show CDR1 as DFQATT and CDR2 as SNEGSKA (reference sequence). The CDR3 sequence is 17 residues long. The V and J ends lost 3 bases and 0 bases respectively, with 15 bases between them. CDR3 protein: CSASWWEPSSYNSPLHF. As DNA, the CDR3 is TGCAGTGCTAGTTGGTGGGAGCCGAGCTCCTATAATTCACCCCTCCACTTT.

This clonotype was recorded many times. The J gene is TRBJ1-1, the V gene TRBV10-3, with no clear D. The V gene lost 7 bases and the J gene lost 0 bases, with 9 bases spanning the gap. The CDR3 runs 13 residues. Germline V lookup: CDR1 ENHRY, CDR2 SYGVKD. The chain's CDR3 is CAITPVLNTEAFF. The CDR3 nucleotides read TGTGCCATCACCCCCGTGTTGAACACTGAAGCTTTCTTT.